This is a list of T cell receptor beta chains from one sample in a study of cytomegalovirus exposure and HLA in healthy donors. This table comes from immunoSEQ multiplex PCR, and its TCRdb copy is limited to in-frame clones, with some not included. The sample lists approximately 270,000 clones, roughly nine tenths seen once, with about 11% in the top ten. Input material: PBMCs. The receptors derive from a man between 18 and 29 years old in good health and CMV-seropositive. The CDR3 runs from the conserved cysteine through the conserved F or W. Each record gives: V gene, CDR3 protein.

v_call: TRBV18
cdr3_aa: CASSLLQGLFSSISGNTIYF

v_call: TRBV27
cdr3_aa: CASSSGSYRSGNTIYF

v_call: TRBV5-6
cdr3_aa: CASSYSTVNYEQYF

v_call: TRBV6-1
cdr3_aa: CAIKPGQETNYGYTF

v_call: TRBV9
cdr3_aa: CASSAQSGFGNEQFF

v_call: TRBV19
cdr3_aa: CASSTRGRLETQYF

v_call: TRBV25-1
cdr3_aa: CASSGTNTEAFF

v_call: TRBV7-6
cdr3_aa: CASSLGLAGAFDPTDTQYF

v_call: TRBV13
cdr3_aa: CASSLQGGQSLNEQFF

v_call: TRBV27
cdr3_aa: CASSFRGGTDTQYF

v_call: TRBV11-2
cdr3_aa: CASSLGQGRDGYTF

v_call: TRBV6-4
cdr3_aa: CASSSLTGGTGELFF

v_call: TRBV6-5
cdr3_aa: CASSSETGRTEAFF

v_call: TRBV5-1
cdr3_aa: CASSLGDRGFTGELFF

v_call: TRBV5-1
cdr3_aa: CASSLVGSRKETQYF

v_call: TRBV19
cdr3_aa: CASRTTGNSNQPQHF

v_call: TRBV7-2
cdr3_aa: CASSPTGVNYGYTF

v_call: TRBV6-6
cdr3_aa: CASSPSGETQYF

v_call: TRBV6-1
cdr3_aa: CASSPGGPTEAFF

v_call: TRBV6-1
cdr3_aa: CATASYEQYF

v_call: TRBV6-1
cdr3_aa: CASSFTDEWNQPQHF

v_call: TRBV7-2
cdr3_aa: CASIAPGMNTGELFF

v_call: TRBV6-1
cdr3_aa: CASSETGSGEQYF

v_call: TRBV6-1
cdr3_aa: CASSPRWVDTEAFF

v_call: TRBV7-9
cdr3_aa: CASSKGLAGAGNSYNEQFF

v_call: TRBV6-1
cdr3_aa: CASTLAGVVGELFF

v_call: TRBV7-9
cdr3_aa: CASSLGRYEQYF

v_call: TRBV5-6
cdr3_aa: CASSPGLAGLTGELFF

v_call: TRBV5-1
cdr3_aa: CASSGQDRYTF

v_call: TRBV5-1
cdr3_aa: CASSPSGDSNIQYF

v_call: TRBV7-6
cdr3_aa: CASSLVGETQYF

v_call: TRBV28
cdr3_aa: CASSPSGGASLNEQFF

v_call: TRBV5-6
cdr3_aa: CASSLSGVGFQPQHF

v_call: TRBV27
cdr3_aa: CASSPGGWPYEQYF

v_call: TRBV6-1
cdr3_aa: CASRPTREVFEAFF

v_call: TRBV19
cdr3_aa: CASSISHVNTEAFF

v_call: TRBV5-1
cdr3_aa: CASSSTGPNTEAFF

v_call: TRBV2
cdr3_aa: CASSDGRVSGANVLTF

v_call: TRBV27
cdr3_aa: CASSEFYREKQETQYF

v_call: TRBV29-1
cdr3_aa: CSVEGLGGYTF

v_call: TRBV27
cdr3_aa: CASSGQGIHEQYF

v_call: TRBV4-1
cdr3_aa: CASSQGRDPAYEQYF

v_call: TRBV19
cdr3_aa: CASSPGPHSYNEQFF

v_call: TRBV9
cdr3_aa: CASSVEAGFTDTQYF

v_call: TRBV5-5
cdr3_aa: CASSLAGPMTGNEQYF

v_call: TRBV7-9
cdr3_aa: CASSLAGTSRSYEQYF

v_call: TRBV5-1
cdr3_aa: CASSLAVMGGDEQYF

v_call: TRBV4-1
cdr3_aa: CASSTTGGYEQYF